Below are 9 T cell receptor beta chains sequenced from a single sample in a study of blood T cell repertoires in COVID-19. Only in-frame clones appear in the TCRdb table, and some are missing; sequencing was by immunoSEQ multiplex PCR. Among 150,000 or so clones listed, 90% were seen once. Sequencing input: peripheral blood. These receptors were collected from a man in his 60s with active or convalescent COVID-19.

This clone was counted between two and nine times. The rearrangement uses TRBV5-8 and TRBJ1-2; maybe TRBD1 (6 bases). The ends were cut back, 1 base at V and 1 base at J, with 11 bases in the middle. Germline V gene lookup returns CDR1 SGHTS and CDR2 YDEGEE. This CDR3 spans 15 amino acids. CDR3 loop: CASSLSDRFNYGYTF. For the CDR3, the DNA is TGTGCCAGCAGCTTGTCGGACAGATTTAACTATGGCTACACCTTC.

This clone has only a few counts. V gene TRBV18 combines with J gene TRBJ2-7; no clear D. This CDR3 contains 13 residues. CDR1 and CDR2 from the germline V gene are KGHSH and LQKENI. Trimming took 0 bases from V and 4 from J, leaving 7 bases between them. In DNA, the CDR3 is TGTGCCAGCTCACCACCTAGAGAATACGAGCAGTACTTC. Amino acid sequence: CASSPPREYEQYF.

The CDR3 sequence: CASSFFGLAGWEGANVLTF. CDR3 sequence (DNA): TGCGCCAGCAGCTTTTTCGGACTAGCGGGGTGGGAAGGGGCCAACGTCCTGACTTTC. The rearrangement links TRBV5-1 to TRBJ2-6, with 12 bases identical to TRBD2. This CDR3 is 19 amino acids long. The V and J ends lost 2 bases and 4 bases, in that order; junction bases with no gene match: 10. Germline V gene sequence: CDR1 SGHRS, CDR2 YFSETQ. Combining the CDR3 with reference TRBV5-1 and TRBJ2-6 gives the whole variable domain KAGVTQTPRYLIKTRGQQVTLSCSPISGHRSVSWYQQTPGQGLQFLFEYFSETQRNKGNFPGRFSGRQFSNSRSEMNVSTLELGDSALYLCASSFFGLAGWEGANVLTFGAGSRLTVL.

V is TRBV6-5 and J is TRBJ1-2; D is possibly TRBD1 (6 bases). V was shortened by 7 bases and J by 4 bases, with 16 bases between the two germline ends. The germline V gene has CDR1 MNHEY and CDR2 SVGAGI. This CDR3 spans 14 amino acids. As DNA, the CDR3 is TGTGCCAGCAATCTTATGACAGGTGGCTATGGCTACACCTTC. It specifies CASNLMTGGYGYTF.

On this clone: A read error may produce the germline difference seen at one junction end. The chain joins TRBV4-2 to TRBJ1-1; no clear D. Germline loops: CDR1 LGHNA, CDR2 YNFKEQ. This CDR3 is built from 15 residues. CDR3 DNA: TGTGCCAGCAGCAAAGAGTGGGCAGGGAACACTGAAGCTTTCTTT. This encodes CASSKEWAGNTEAFF.

This chain uses TRBV3-1 (or the pseudogene TRBV3-2) with TRBJ2-1, with a possible D match to TRBD2 (6 bases). V lost 4 bases to trimming and J lost 7 bases, with 14 bases between them. CDR3 length: 14 residues. In germline, CDR1 is LGHDT, CDR2 YNNKEL (reference sequence). The CDR3 region has the DNA TGTGCCAGCAGCCGGTCGGGGGATTGGAATGAGCAGTTCTTC. It codes for CASSRSGDWNEQFF.

This sequence joins TRBV2 and TRBJ2-2, with D tentatively TRBD2 (6 bases). Deletions cut 1 base from V and 13 bases from J, with 10 bases between. The CDR3 length is 12 residues. Germline CDR1 SNHLY, CDR2 FYNNEI. The CDR3 DNA reads TGTGCCAGCAGTGAAGTCGGGACTGTGCTGTTTTTT. This encodes CASSEVGTVLFF.

The genes are TRBV7-9 and TRBJ1-3; 10 bases fit TRBD1. This CDR3 spans 14 amino acids. V dropped 6 bases and J dropped 7; count of bases not matched to a gene: 6. Germline lookup yields CDR1 SEHNR and CDR2 FQNEAQ (reference sequence). The CDR3, as DNA: TGTGCCAGCAGGTTGACAGGGGGCAGGAACACCATATATTTT. Residues: CASRLTGGRNTIYF.

This clone was detected only a few times. This chain links TRBV20-1 with TRBJ2-7; 8 positions agree with TRBD2. Per the germline V gene, CDR1 is DFQATT and CDR2 is SNEGSKA (reference sequence). This CDR3 is 11 amino acids long. The trim removed 7 bases at V and 5 bases at J, leaving 4 bases unmatched. CDR3 loop: CSVIGRDEQYF. The CDR3 DNA reads TGCAGTGTCATCGGGAGGGACGAGCAGTACTTC.